This T cell receptor (beta chain) was identified during a study of blood T cell repertoires in COVID-19. Study-level background: COVID-19 samples, acute and convalescent, were from the United States, Italy and Spain. PBMCs, B-cell-depleted T cells, or T cells were the source of the cDNA or gDNA that made up the material.

The CDR3 is made up of 15 amino acids. The germline CDR1 and CDR2 sequences are SGHRS and YFSETQ. Trimming cost V 1 base and J 8 bases; bases outside gene matches: 7. Patients from Seattle were sampled longitudinally, starting during active infection. As handled by the study authors: Amplification with reference gene primers provided the estimates of nucleated cell counts. Clones were sequenced by immunoSEQ multiplex PCR, and TCRdb holds only the in-frame ones, with some missing. V and J calls and clone size are copied from that table; D and trimming were computed from the DNA. The sample lists fewer than 700,000 clones, roughly nine tenths occurring once.

The source is a woman aged 45-65 years with COVID-19, enrolled during active disease. Sequencing was performed on peripheral blood. The genes are TRBV5-1 and TRBJ1-4; TRBD1 matches at 8 bases. In DNA form, the CDR3 reads TGCGCCAGCAGCTTGTCCAGGGGGCAATCGGAAAAACTGTTTTTT. It is translated as CASSLSRGQSEKLFF.